A single sample gave rise to the 32 T cell receptor beta chains below, sequenced in a study of PD-L1 blockade in urothelial cancer. The method was immunoSEQ multiplex PCR; TCRdb's version includes in-frame clones alone and lacks a portion of them. The sample has tens of thousands of clones, 75% to 90% seen once. The sequenced sample was PBMCs, obtained around atezolizumab (anti-PD-L1) treatment. The receptors derive from a man in his 60s with urothelial cancer.

This clone has a handful of counts. The CDR3 region is CASSGQPNTEAFF. The CDR3 nucleotides are TGCGCCAGCAGTGGGCAGCCTAACACTGAAGCTTTCTTT. This chain connects TRBV5-1 to TRBJ1-1; D is unclear. Trimming shortened V by 5 bases and J by 2 bases, and 10 bases separated the two germline ends. In germline, CDR1 is SGHRS, CDR2 YFSETQ. The length of the CDR3 is 13 residues.

This sequence joins TRBV6-6 and TRBJ2-1, with 9 bases identical to TRBD2. Germline CDR1 reads MNHNY; CDR2 reads SVGAGI (reference sequence). The CDR3 extends over 15 amino acids. V gave up 6 bases and J gave up 1 base; unmatched junction bases: 4. CDR3 loop: CASRPGLASYNEQFF. The CDR3 DNA reads as TGTGCCAGCAGGCCTGGACTAGCGTCCTACAATGAGCAGTTCTTC.

The genes are TRBV6-5 and TRBJ1-1, with 9 positions matching TRBD1. This CDR3 comprises 14 residues. Germline V gene lookup returns CDR1 MNHEY and CDR2 SVGAGI. V shed 6 bases and J 5 bases; nucleotides not matched to a gene: 7. The CDR3 loop is CASSLMTGGTEAFF. The CDR3, as DNA: TGTGCCAGCAGCCTTATGACAGGGGGTACTGAAGCTTTCTTT.

V and J are TRBV6-1 and TRBJ2-7; TRBD2 is a possible D gene (6 bases). Germline V CDR1 and CDR2: MNHNS, SASEGT. V shed 4 bases and J shed 2 bases, with 21 bases lying between them. The CDR3 consists of 17 residues. The CDR3, as DNA: TGTGCCAGCAGTGGTGGGTGGGGCGGGAAATCCCCCTACGAGCAGTACTTC. It encodes CASSGGWGGKSPYEQYF.

V gene TRBV27 combines with J gene TRBJ1-3; D gene unclear. Germline V gene data show CDR1 as MNHEY and CDR2 as SMNVEV (reference sequence). CDR3 length: 14 amino acids. V was clipped by 4 bases and J by 0 bases, with 7 bases between them. CDR3 region: CASSSRDSGNTIYF. For the CDR3, the DNA is TGTGCCAGCAGTTCCCGAGACTCTGGAAACACCATATATTTT.

This clone was seen a few times. V is TRBV2 and J is TRBJ1-1, with 11 bases aligning to TRBD1. There are 14 residues in the CDR3. The V gene end was trimmed by 7 bases and the J gene end by 5 bases; junction bases not matched to a gene: 6. CDR1 is SNHLY, CDR2 FYNNEI, per germline. The CDR3 DNA reads TGTGCCAGCAATCGGACAGGGGGCGTGACTGAAGCTTTCTTT. It codes for CASNRTGGVTEAFF.

The gene calls are TRBV7-2 and TRBJ1-4; 11 bases align to TRBD1. The germline V gene has CDR1 SGHTA and CDR2 FQGNSA. The CDR3 runs 15 residues. J lost 5 bases, V lost 4 bases, and 3 bases had no gene match. The CDR3: CASSSGTGGNEKLFF. The CDR3 nucleotides are TGTGCCAGCAGCTCCGGGACAGGGGGGAATGAAAAACTGTTTTTT.

This chain links TRBV7-6 with TRBJ2-1; D not certain. Trimming removed 1 base from V and 6 bases from J, with 7 bases in between. Germline CDR1 is SGHVS and CDR2 is FNYEAQ. The length of the CDR3 is 13 residues. This CDR3 is CASSLGLSNEQFF. The CDR3 nucleotides read TGTGCCAGCAGCTTAGGTCTGAGCAATGAGCAGTTCTTC.

The rearrangement links TRBV18 to TRBJ2-1, with 10 bases fitting TRBD2. V gave up 2 bases and J gave up 5 bases; unmatched junction bases: 12. The CDR3 is made up of 18 amino acids. CDR1 KGHSH and CDR2 LQKENI come from the germline V gene. CDR3 residues: CASSPIQPPGLANNEQFF. DNA of the CDR3: TGTGCCAGCTCACCAATCCAGCCACCGGGACTAGCGAACAATGAGCAGTTCTTC. Combining the CDR3 with reference TRBV18 and TRBJ2-1 gives the whole variable domain NAGVMQNPRHLVRRRGQEARLRCSPMKGHSHVYWYRQLPEEGLKFMVYLQKENIIDESGMPKERFSAEFPKEGPSILRIQQVVRGDSAAYFCASSPIQPPGLANNEQFFGPGTRLTVL.

The chain is built from TRBV6-1 and TRBJ1-2; D is possibly TRBD1 (6 bases). Germline lookup yields CDR1 MNHNS and CDR2 SASEGT. V was cut by 0 bases and J by 2 bases, with 7 bases left in between. The length of the CDR3 is 14 residues. CDR3 sequence: CASSEATGNYGYTF. The CDR3 DNA is TGTGCCAGCAGTGAAGCGACAGGAAACTATGGCTACACCTTC.

The genes are TRBV6-1 and TRBJ1-4; D may be TRBD1 (6 bases). The V gene's germline CDR1 is MNHNS and CDR2 SASEGT. The CDR3 consists of 15 residues. Trimming removed 4 bases from V and 3 bases from J, with 12 bases in between. This chain's CDR3 is CASSGGQTPNEKLFF. CDR3 nucleotide sequence: TGTGCCAGCAGTGGGGGACAAACTCCTAATGAAAAACTGTTTTTT.

The chain recombines TRBV30 with TRBJ2-1; 8 nucleotides align to TRBD1. CDR1 is GTSNPN and CDR2 is SVGIG in the germline V gene (reference sequence). The trim removed 0 bases at V and 3 bases at J, leaving 4 bases unmatched. There are 15 residues in the CDR3. The CDR3 bases are TGTGCCTGGAGTGTACAGGACAGGGACTACAATGAGCAGTTCTTC. It codes for CAWSVQDRDYNEQFF. The complete variable domain, with remaining parts taken from reference TRBV30 and TRBJ2-1, reads SQTIHQWPATLVQPVGSPLSLECTVEGTSNPNLYWYRQAAGRGLQLLFYSVGIGQISSEVPQNLSASRPQDRQFILSSKKLLLSDSGFYLCAWSVQDRDYNEQFFGPGTRLTVL.

This clone was seen only once. The gene calls are TRBV19 and TRBJ2-1; 15 bases match TRBD2. The CDR3 consists of 16 residues. Germline CDR1 reads LNHDA; CDR2 reads SQIVND (reference sequence). V trimming: 4 bases; J trimming: 5 bases; junction bases outside the gene matches: 3. CDR3 in amino acids: CASSTGLAGGHNEQFF. CDR3 nucleotide sequence: TGTGCCAGTAGTACCGGACTAGCGGGAGGGCACAATGAGCAGTTCTTC. Full variable domain (outside the CDR3, taken from reference TRBV19 and TRBJ2-1): DGGITQSPKYLFRKEGQNVTLSCEQNLNHDAMYWYRQDPGQGLRLIYYSQIVNDFQKGDIAEGYSVSREKKESFPLTVTSAQKNPTAFYLCASSTGLAGGHNEQFFGPGTRLTVL.

The V gene is TRBV6-1, the J gene TRBJ1-2, with unresolved D. V shed 3 bases and J shed 4 bases, with 6 bases lying between them. The CDR3 has 12 residues. Germline CDR1 MNHNS, CDR2 SASEGT. As DNA, the CDR3 is TGTGCCAGCAGTGATAGTGGCTATGGCTACACCTTC. Encoded protein: CASSDSGYGYTF.

The rearrangement joins TRBV9 to TRBJ1-6, with TRBD1 matching over 7 bases. The V and J ends lost 5 bases and 3 bases, in that order; junction bases with no gene match: 5. The CDR3 covers 15 residues. Germline CDR1 is SGDLS and CDR2 is YYNGEE. CDR3 sequence reads: CASSLGQDYNSPLHF. The CDR3 DNA reads TGTGCCAGCAGTTTAGGACAGGACTATAATTCACCCCTCCACTTT.

This clone was detected once. A junction boundary mismatches the germline segment, possibly from a read error. This rearrangement joins TRBV10-3 to TRBJ2-5, with unresolved D. Germline values: CDR1 ENHRY, CDR2 SYGVKD. The length of the CDR3 is 15 residues. CDR3 region: CAISPDFGGKETRYF. DNA for the CDR3: TGTGCCATCAGTCCCGATTTCGGCGGAAAAGAGACCCGGTACTTC.

The chain is built from TRBV18 and TRBJ2-5; D gene unclear. The germline V and J ends were trimmed by 0 bases and 2 bases, with 7 bases remaining between them. Germline lookup yields CDR1 KGHSH and CDR2 LQKENI. This CDR3 region has 14 residues. CDR3 DNA sequence: TGTGCCAGCTCACCACCGACAAGACAAGAGACCCAGTACTTC. This gives the protein CASSPPTRQETQYF.

The sample holds a few counts of this clone. The chain uses TRBV7-8 and TRBJ1-5, with 8 bases that match TRBD1. The CDR3 covers 14 residues. The V and J ends lost 5 bases and 6 bases, in that order; junction bases with no gene match: 6. Germline-derived CDR1 and CDR2 are SGHVS and FQNEAQ. CDR3 sequence (DNA): TGTGCCAGCAGCATTACAGGGGGTAGTCAGCCCCAGCATTTT. Protein sequence: CASSITGGSQPQHF.

The J gene is TRBJ1-2, the V gene TRBV19; possible D gene TRBD1, 6 bases. This CDR3 comprises 12 residues. In germline, CDR1 is LNHDA, CDR2 SQIVND (reference sequence). The germline V and J ends were trimmed by 7 bases and 4 bases, with 10 bases remaining between them. DNA for the CDR3: TGTGCCAGTACCAGGGGCTCCTATGGCTACACCTTC. It translates to CASTRGSYGYTF.

The chain is built from TRBV13 and TRBJ2-7; 8 bases are a match to TRBD2. The CDR3 has 14 amino acids. Germline loops: CDR1 PRHDT, CDR2 FYEKMQ (reference sequence). Trimming cost V 4 bases and J 4 bases; bases outside gene matches: 6. This CDR3 reads CASSSTSDGYEQYF. CDR3 sequence (DNA): TGTGCCAGCAGCTCGACTAGCGACGGGTACGAGCAGTACTTC.

The chain is built from TRBV4-2 and TRBJ2-7; no clear D. V shed 5 bases and J shed 0 bases, with 14 bases lying between them. The CDR3 is 15 amino acids. Germline assignment: CDR1 LGHNA and CDR2 YNFKEQ. CDR3 in amino acids: CASSLAGRPSYEQYF. The CDR3 coding sequence is TGTGCCAGCAGCTTGGCCGGCAGGCCCTCCTACGAGCAGTACTTC.

J is TRBJ2-2 and V is TRBV9; 9 nucleotides agree with TRBD2. The CDR3 covers 16 residues. Germline V lookup: CDR1 SGDLS, CDR2 YYNGEE. V trimming: 4 bases; J trimming: 7 bases; junction bases outside the gene matches: 11. This CDR3 is CASSPLAGAGDGELFF. The CDR3 DNA sequence: TGTGCCAGCAGCCCTTTAGCGGGAGCGGGGGACGGGGAGCTGTTTTTT.

The chain combines TRBV19 with TRBJ1-1, with D possibly being TRBD1 (6 bases). Per germline, CDR1 LNHDA and CDR2 SQIVND (reference sequence). Trimming left V 8 bases short and J 2 bases short, with 15 bases between. The CDR3 covers 14 residues. CDR3 nucleotides: TGTGCCAGTGTTATACCGGGACACAACACTGAAGCTTTCTTT. Amino acid sequence: CASVIPGHNTEAFF.

In this sample, this clone turned up once. The chain couples TRBV2 to TRBJ2-7; the D gene is possibly TRBD2 (5 bases). Trimming cost V 6 bases and J 3 bases, with 9 bases left between them. CDR1 is SNHLY, CDR2 FYNNEI, per germline. The length of the CDR3 is 12 residues. CDR3 amino acids: CASSARDYEQYF. The CDR3 nucleotides are TGTGCCAGCAGCGCCCGGGACTACGAGCAGTACTTC.

The J gene is TRBJ2-7, the V gene TRBV9; D unclear. V lost 0 bases and J lost 3, with 4 bases in between. CDR1 and CDR2 (germline): SGDLS, YYNGEE. The CDR3 totals 12 residues. The CDR3 DNA sequence: TGTGCCAGCAGCGTAGACGGCTACGAGCAGTACTTC. Its translation: CASSVDGYEQYF.

The chain has TRBV5-5 and TRBJ1-4; no clear D. The CDR3 is made up of 12 amino acids. Germline V lookup: CDR1 SGHKS, CDR2 YYEKEE (reference sequence). Trimming took 2 bases from V and 13 from J, leaving 12 bases between them. The CDR3 region is CASSLRVGRLFF. In nucleotides, the CDR3 is TGTGCCAGCAGCTTAAGGGTGGGGAGACTGTTTTTT.

The chain carries TRBV2 and TRBJ1-2; TRBD1 aligns across 10 bases. This CDR3 comprises 14 residues. CDR1 and CDR2 (germline): SNHLY, FYNNEI. V shed 5 bases and J 5 bases; nucleotides not matched to a gene: 5. CDR3 in DNA: TGTGCCAGCAGTAACGGACAGGGGGTTTATGGCTACACCTTC. This codes for CASSNGQGVYGYTF.

The rearrangement links TRBV2 to TRBJ2-3, with D possibly TRBD2 on 6 matching bases. V was trimmed by 6 bases and J by 3 bases, leaving 10 bases between them. CDR3 length: 13 amino acids. CDR1 SNHLY and CDR2 FYNNEI come from the germline V gene. The CDR3 bases are TGTGCCAGCAGAACTGGACTAACAGATACGCAGTATTTT. Its protein is CASRTGLTDTQYF.

The chain carries TRBV27 and TRBJ2-7; D is uncertain. V lost 2 bases, J lost 3 bases, and 8 bases lay in between. This CDR3 has 13 residues. Per germline, CDR1 MNHEY and CDR2 SMNVEV (reference sequence). For the CDR3, the DNA is TGTGCCAGCAGTTTAAAACTGAACTACGAGCAGTACTTC. It codes for CASSLKLNYEQYF.

This chain joins TRBV9 and TRBJ1-2; possible D gene TRBD1, 5 bases. Trimming left V 0 bases short and J 2 bases short, with 20 bases between. From germline, CDR1 is SGDLS and CDR2 YYNGEE. This CDR3 is 18 amino acids long. CDR3 in amino acids: CASSVALQGPLLNYGYTF. For the CDR3, the DNA is TGTGCCAGCAGCGTAGCTCTGCAGGGCCCTCTCCTAAACTATGGCTACACCTTC. Full variable domain (rest looked up from reference TRBV9 and TRBJ1-2): DSGVTQTPKHLITATGQRVTLRCSPRSGDLSVYWYQQSLDQGLQFLIQYYNGEERAKGNILERFSAQQFPDLHSELNLSSLELGDSALYFCASSVALQGPLLNYGYTFGSGTRLTVV.

This clone was seen a few times. V usage is TRBV18 and J usage is TRBJ1-4; no firm D call. This CDR3 has 14 amino acids. The V end lost 2 bases, the J end lost 7 bases, and 11 bases lay between the germline ends. Germline V gives CDR1 KGHSH, CDR2 LQKENI. DNA of the CDR3: TGTGCCAGCTCACCAGTGGGAGGAGGTGAAAAACTGTTTTTT. Translating gives CASSPVGGGEKLFF.

V is TRBV7-8 and J is TRBJ1-2; tentatively, D is TRBD1 (5 bases). Trimming pared 0 bases from V and 7 bases from J, leaving 15 bases between. The CDR3 consists of 15 residues. Germline CDR1 SGHVS, CDR2 FQNEAQ. DNA of the CDR3: TGTGCCAGCAGCTTAGCCCCCCAGGGAATCAGTGGCTACACCTTC. Its translation is CASSLAPQGISGYTF.